Shown below are 22 T cell receptor beta chains from a single sample sequenced in a study of regulatory T cells in long-lasting Graves disease. Researchers made TCR beta libraries by using iRepertoire HTBI primers and running Arm-PCR on CDR3 regions. One entry per CDR3 protein, called by TCRdb with MiXCR from the multiplex PCR reads. This sample has a few hundred thousand distinct CDR3 sequences; 23% occur once, and the top ten carry approximately 27%. Time point of the sample: persistent/refractory GD, antithyroid drugs over 5 years with positive TRAb. The TCR library used RNA extracted from PBMCs. This specimen consisted of peripheral blood mononuclear cells (PBMCs), obtained when the disease was refractory, from a patient treated with antithyroid drugs. The source of these receptors is a middle-aged woman with Graves disease.

Many counts were recorded for this clonotype. V gene TRBV2 combines with J gene TRBJ2-7; 8 positions match TRBD1. Germline-derived CDR1 and CDR2 are SNHLY and FYNNEI. V lost 5 bases, J lost 5 bases, and 8 bases stayed unmatched. The CDR3 loop spans 14 amino acids. CDR3 DNA: TGTGCCAGCAGTCGTCAGGGGGCGAAGAACGAGCAGTACTTC. It encodes CASSRQGAKNEQYF.

V usage is TRBV10-2 and J usage is TRBJ2-7, with 8 bases lining up with TRBD2. This CDR3 spans 13 amino acids. The V gene's germline CDR1 is WSHSY and CDR2 SAAADI. The V and J ends lost 7 bases and 4 bases, in that order; junction bases with no gene match: 6. The CDR3 region is CASTRLAGYEQYF. The CDR3 DNA follows: TGCGCCAGCACGCGGCTAGCGGGTTACGAGCAGTACTTC.

This sequence joins TRBV20-1 and TRBJ2-7, with D possibly called TRBD1 or TRBD2 (6 bases each). CDR3 length: 14 residues. From germline, CDR1 is DFQATT and CDR2 SNEGSKA (reference sequence). Trimming took 3 bases from V and 5 from J, leaving 17 bases between them. DNA for the CDR3: TGCAGTGCTAGTAAGAGGGGGGAAAGGGACGAGCAGTACTTC. This sequence encodes CSASKRGERDEQYF.

The chain joins TRBV7-2 to TRBJ2-2; D gene ambiguous. The CDR3 has 13 amino acids. V was clipped by 5 bases and J by 8 bases, with 12 bases between them. Germline-derived CDR1 and CDR2 are SGHTA and FQGNSA. The CDR3, as DNA: TGTGCCAGCAGCAGTTTGGGGATTGGGGAGCTGTTTTTT. Protein product: CASSSLGIGELFF.

This clonotype was detected many times. The chain has TRBV12-3 or TRBV12-4 and TRBJ1-1, with 8 bases fitting TRBD1. Losses at the gene ends were 5 bases for V and 11 bases for J; bases not matched to a gene: 10. The CDR3 extends over 13 amino acids. The chain's CDR3 is CASSLNQGAFAFF. In nucleotides, the CDR3 is TGTGCCAGCAGTCTCAATCAGGGGGCTTTCGCTTTCTTT.

In this sample, this clonotype turned up a few times. The chain uses TRBV9 and TRBJ2-2, with D possibly matching TRBD2 (6 bases). V was clipped by 0 bases and J by 6 bases, with 24 bases between them. This CDR3 has 19 amino acids. Germline V CDR1 and CDR2: SGDLS, YYNGEE. CDR3 protein: CASSVGFLRRGMVSGELFF. CDR3 nucleotide sequence: TGTGCCAGCAGCGTAGGTTTCCTAAGGAGGGGAATGGTATCCGGGGAGCTGTTTTTT.

The chain has TRBV27 and TRBJ1-2; D might be TRBD1 (5 bases). There are 13 residues in the CDR3. V was trimmed by 0 bases and J by 7 bases, leaving 9 bases between them. Germline V gene data show CDR1 as MNHEY and CDR2 as SMNVEV (reference sequence). CDR3 nucleotide sequence: TGTGCCAGCAGTTTATCGGGGGACGGTGGCTACACCTTC. Translated: CASSLSGDGGYTF.

V is TRBV7-6 and J is TRBJ2-5; 8 bases agree with TRBD1. V was pared by 5 bases and J by 4 bases, with 6 bases of the junction left unmatched. The CDR3 extends over 14 amino acids. The germline V gene has CDR1 SGHVS and CDR2 FNYEAQ. Here the CDR3 reads CASSRGQGLETQYF. CDR3 coding DNA: TGTGCCAGCAGCAGAGGACAGGGTTTAGAGACCCAGTACTTC.

This clonotype occurred many times. This sequence joins TRBV7-3 and TRBJ2-2; 8 bases are shared with TRBD2. The V and J ends lost 2 bases and 6 bases, in that order; junction bases with no gene match: 2. This CDR3 has 14 amino acids. Germline V CDR1 and CDR2: SGHTA, FQGTGA. The CDR3 is CASSLQAGAGELFF. The CDR3 DNA reads TGTGCCAGCAGCTTACAAGCGGGAGCCGGGGAGCTGTTTTTT.

This clonotype was picked up a small number of times. The V call is TRBV28, the J call TRBJ1-5; 10 bases align to TRBD1. The CDR3 is 15 amino acids. V was clipped by 6 bases and J by 5 bases; unmatched bases: 7. From germline, CDR1 is MDHEN and CDR2 SYDVKM. CDR3 residues: CASSPGQGLDQPQHF. The CDR3 nucleotides read TGTGCCAGCAGCCCGGGACAGGGGTTAGATCAGCCCCAGCATTTT.

J is TRBJ2-7 and V is TRBV15; possibly TRBD2 for D (6 bases). Germline CDR1 is LNHNV and CDR2 is YYDKDF (reference sequence). The V gene lost 1 base and the J gene lost 4 bases, with 14 bases spanning the gap. The CDR3 loop spans 15 amino acids. The CDR3 nucleotides read TGTGCCACCAGCAGAGCTGGGACCGGAGGGTACGAGCAGTACTTC. Its translation: CATSRAGTGGYEQYF.

Only a few counts were recorded for this clonotype. At one end, the junction sequence differs from germline, possibly due to a read error. This sequence joins TRBV11-2 and TRBJ1-4; D uncertain. CDR1 and CDR2 (germline): SGHAT, FQNNGV. CDR3 length: 14 residues. The CDR3 nucleotides are TGCGCCAGCAGCTTAAACCCCCTTGGGGAAAAACTGTTTTTT. It encodes CASSLNPLGEKLFF.

This clonotype was seen only a few times. V gene TRBV3-1 combines with J gene TRBJ2-7; no firm D call. Trimming pared 2 bases from V and 1 base from J, leaving 12 bases between. CDR3 length equals 15 residues. Germline V gene data show CDR1 as LGHDT and CDR2 as YNNKEL (reference sequence). CDR3 region: CASSQQRTASYEQYF. As DNA, the CDR3 is TGTGCCAGCAGCCAACAAAGGACCGCGTCCTACGAGCAGTACTTC.

This clonotype has more than one count but fewer than ten. The chain joins TRBV5-4 to TRBJ1-2; no firm D call. The V gene lost 5 bases and the J gene lost 4 bases, with 18 bases spanning the gap. The CDR3 has 15 amino acids. The germline V gene encodes CDR1 SGHNT and CDR2 YYREEE (reference sequence). CDR3 amino acids: CASSRLSPLGYGYTF. DNA of the CDR3: TGTGCCAGCAGTCGACTCTCTCCGCTTGGCTATGGCTACACCTTC.

Remarks on this clonotype: This may be a read error: a much more frequent sequence differs by one nucleotide. V is TRBV30 and J is TRBJ1-1; D is unclear. CDR1 and CDR2 from the germline V gene are GTSNPN and SVGIG (reference sequence). CDR3 length equals 13 residues. V dropped 2 bases and J dropped 3 bases, with 10 bases sitting between them. The CDR3 loop reads CAWSLQRYTEAFF. The DNA of the CDR3 is TGTGCCTGGAGTCTACAGAGGTACACTGAAGCTTTCTTT.

This sequence joins TRBV19 and TRBJ2-2, with D possibly TRBD1 on 6 matching bases. From germline, CDR1 is LNHDA and CDR2 SQIVND (reference sequence). Trimming removed 3 bases from V and 5 bases from J, with 13 bases in between. This CDR3 is 15 amino acids long. This CDR3 reads CASSIQGPETGELFF. CDR3 DNA: TGTGCCAGTAGTATCCAGGGGCCGGAGACCGGGGAGCTGTTTTTT.

This clonotype was counted many times. The V and J genes are TRBV2 and TRBJ2-7, with D tentatively TRBD1 or TRBD2 (5 bases each). The CDR3 runs 15 residues. V shed 6 bases and J shed 0 bases, with 15 bases lying between them. Germline lookup yields CDR1 SNHLY and CDR2 FYNNEI. The CDR3 DNA is TGTGCCAGCAGATCTGGGACGCAGAGCTCCTACGAGCAGTACTTC. It codes for CASRSGTQSSYEQYF.

V usage is TRBV20-1 and J usage is TRBJ2-7; TRBD2 matches at 9 bases. CDR3 length: 13 residues. Germline loops: CDR1 DFQATT, CDR2 SNEGSKA (reference sequence). Trimming took 5 bases from V and 2 from J; bases not matched to a gene: 4. In nucleotides, the CDR3 is TGCAGTGCTGGGACTAGCCTAACCTACGAGCAGTACTTC. It specifies CSAGTSLTYEQYF.

This chain connects TRBV5-1 to TRBJ2-5; D not certain. The CDR3 is made up of 14 amino acids. The V end lost 2 bases, the J end lost 5 bases, and 13 bases lay between the germline ends. Germline V lookup: CDR1 SGHRS, CDR2 YFSETQ. CDR3 sequence: CASSFSGRGETQYF. In DNA, the CDR3 is TGCGCCAGCAGCTTCTCCGGGCGTGGGGAGACCCAGTACTTC.

This clonotype was counted many times. The rearrangement uses TRBV28 and TRBJ2-5, with D possibly TRBD1 on 6 matching bases. CDR1 and CDR2 from the germline V gene are MDHEN and SYDVKM. The CDR3 has 19 residues. The V and J ends lost 6 bases and 5 bases respectively, with 31 bases between them. DNA of the CDR3: TGTGCCAGCAGCCTTATAGGGGGTCCTCCGGACATCTCCGAGGAGACCCAGTACTTC. It codes for CASSLIGGPPDISEETQYF.

This clonotype was counted a few times. The CDR3: CASSDGAGRTDTQYF. CDR3 in DNA: TGTGCCAGCAGTGATGGAGCGGGGCGCACAGATACGCAGTATTTT. V is TRBV28 and J is TRBJ2-3, with 7 bases aligning to TRBD2. The length of the CDR3 is 15 residues. The trim removed 5 bases at V and 1 base at J, leaving 6 bases unmatched. Germline lookup yields CDR1 MDHEN and CDR2 SYDVKM.

In this sample, this clonotype turned up many times. The chain carries TRBV6-1 and TRBJ1-2; D might be TRBD1 (5 bases). V was trimmed by 2 bases and J by 4 bases, leaving 11 bases between them. The germline gives CDR1 MNHNS, CDR2 SASEGT. The CDR3 extends over 14 amino acids. The CDR3 protein is CASSERGRLYGYTF. In nucleotides, the CDR3 is TGTGCCAGCAGTGAAAGGGGCCGACTCTATGGCTACACCTTC.